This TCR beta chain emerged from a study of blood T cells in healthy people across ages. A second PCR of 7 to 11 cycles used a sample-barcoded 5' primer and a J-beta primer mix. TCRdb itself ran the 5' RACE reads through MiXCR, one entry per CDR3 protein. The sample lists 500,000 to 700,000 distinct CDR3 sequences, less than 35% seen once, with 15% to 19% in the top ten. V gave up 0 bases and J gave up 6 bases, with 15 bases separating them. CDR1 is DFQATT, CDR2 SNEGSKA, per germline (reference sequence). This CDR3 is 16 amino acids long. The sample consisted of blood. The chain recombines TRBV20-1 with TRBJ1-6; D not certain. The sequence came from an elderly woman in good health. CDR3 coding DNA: TGCAGTGCTAGAGATCGTCGATCGGGAGGTAATTCACCCCTCCACTTT. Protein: CSARDRRSGGNSPLHF.